This T cell receptor beta chain originates from a study of cytomegalovirus exposure and HLA in healthy donors. Of note for this clone: Its antigen is unknown.

Study-wide results and limits: Presence/absence comparisons presumed near-even sequencing depth among donors.

PCR used 60 Vbeta primers and 13 Jbeta primers. Using immunoSEQ multiplex PCR, the repertoire was profiled, and TCRdb retains in-frame clones only, with some absent. The sample holds 190,000 or so clones, 75% to 90% seen once. This clonotype was sampled from a woman aged 45-59 years in good health and CMV-seropositive. Sequences were obtained from PBMCs.

CDR3 DNA sequence: TGTGCCAGCAGCTTCTATGCTAGCGGGGGACAAGAGACCCAGTACTTC. It specifies CASSFYASGGQETQYF. The chain couples TRBV7-9 to TRBJ2-5; TRBD2 aligns across 10 bases. Germline trimming cut 3 bases from V and 2 bases from J; bases unmatched to any gene: 6. From germline, CDR1 is SEHNR and CDR2 FQNEAQ (reference sequence). This CDR3 has 16 residues. Based on the CDR3 plus reference TRBV7-9 and TRBJ2-5, the full variable domain is DTGVSQNPRHKITKRGQNVTFRCDPISEHNRLYWYRQTLGQGPEFLTYFQNEAQLEKSRLLSDRFSAERPKGSFSTLEIQRTEQGDSAMYLCASSFYASGGQETQYFGPGTRLLVL.